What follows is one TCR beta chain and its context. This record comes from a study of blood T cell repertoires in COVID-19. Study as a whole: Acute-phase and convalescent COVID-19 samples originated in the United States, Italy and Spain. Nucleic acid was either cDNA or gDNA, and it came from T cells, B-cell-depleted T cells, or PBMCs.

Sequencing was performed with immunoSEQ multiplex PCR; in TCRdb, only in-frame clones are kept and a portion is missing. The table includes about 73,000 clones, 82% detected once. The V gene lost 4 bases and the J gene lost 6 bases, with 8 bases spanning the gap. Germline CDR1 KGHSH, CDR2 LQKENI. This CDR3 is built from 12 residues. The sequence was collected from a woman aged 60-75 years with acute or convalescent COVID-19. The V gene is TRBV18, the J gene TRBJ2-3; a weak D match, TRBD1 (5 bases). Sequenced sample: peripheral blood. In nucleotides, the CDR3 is TGTGCCAGCTCACAGGGGTTGGATACGCAGTATTTT. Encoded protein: CASSQGLDTQYF. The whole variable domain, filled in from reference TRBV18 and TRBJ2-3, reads NAGVMQNPRHLVRRRGQEARLRCSPMKGHSHVYWYRQLPEEGLKFMVYLQKENIIDESGMPKERFSAEFPKEGPSILRIQQVVRGDSAAYFCASSQGLDTQYFGPGTRLTVL.